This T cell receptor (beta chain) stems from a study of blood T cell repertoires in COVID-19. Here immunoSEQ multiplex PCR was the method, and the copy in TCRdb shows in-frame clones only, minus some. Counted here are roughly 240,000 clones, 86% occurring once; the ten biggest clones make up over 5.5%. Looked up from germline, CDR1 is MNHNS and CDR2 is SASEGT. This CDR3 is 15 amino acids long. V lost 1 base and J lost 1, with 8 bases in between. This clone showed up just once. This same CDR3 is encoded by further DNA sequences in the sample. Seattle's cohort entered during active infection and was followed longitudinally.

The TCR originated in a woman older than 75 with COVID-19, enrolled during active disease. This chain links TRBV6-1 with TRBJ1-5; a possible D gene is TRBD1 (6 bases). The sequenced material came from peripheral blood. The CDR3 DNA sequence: TGTGCCAGCAGTGAAGGACAGGCCAGCAATCAGCCCCAGCATTTT. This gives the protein CASSEGQASNQPQHF.